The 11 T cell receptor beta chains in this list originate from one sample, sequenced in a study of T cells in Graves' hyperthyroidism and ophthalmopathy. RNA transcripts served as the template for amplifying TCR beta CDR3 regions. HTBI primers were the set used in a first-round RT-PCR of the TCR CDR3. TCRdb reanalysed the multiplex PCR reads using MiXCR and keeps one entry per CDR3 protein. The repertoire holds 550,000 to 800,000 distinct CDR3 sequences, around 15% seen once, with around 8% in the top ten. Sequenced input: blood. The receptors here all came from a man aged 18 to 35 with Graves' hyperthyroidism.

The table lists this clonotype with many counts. The CDR3 sequence is CASSQGQGGERNTEAFF. The CDR3, as DNA: TGTGCCAGCAGCCAGGGACAGGGAGGAGAGAGGAACACTGAAGCTTTCTTT. The chain links TRBV28 to TRBJ1-1, with 9 positions matching TRBD1. This CDR3 contains 17 residues. V was pared by 6 bases and J by 1 base, with 12 bases of the junction left unmatched. Germline CDR1 and CDR2: MDHEN and SYDVKM.

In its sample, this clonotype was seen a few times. The CDR3: CATVLSTGELFF. CDR3 nucleotides: TGTGCCACCGTGCTAAGCACCGGGGAGCTGTTTTTT. The chain couples TRBV7-9 to TRBJ2-2; no firm D call. V lost 10 bases and J 4 bases, leaving 10 bases between the germline ends. CDR3 length equals 12 residues. The V gene's germline CDR1 is SEHNR and CDR2 FQNEAQ (reference sequence).

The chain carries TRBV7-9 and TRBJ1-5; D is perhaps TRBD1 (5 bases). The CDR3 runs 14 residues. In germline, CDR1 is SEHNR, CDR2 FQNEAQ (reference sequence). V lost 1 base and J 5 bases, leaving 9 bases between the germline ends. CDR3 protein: CASSLVGEHQPQHF. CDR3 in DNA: TGTGCCAGCAGCTTAGTAGGGGAGCATCAGCCCCAGCATTTT.

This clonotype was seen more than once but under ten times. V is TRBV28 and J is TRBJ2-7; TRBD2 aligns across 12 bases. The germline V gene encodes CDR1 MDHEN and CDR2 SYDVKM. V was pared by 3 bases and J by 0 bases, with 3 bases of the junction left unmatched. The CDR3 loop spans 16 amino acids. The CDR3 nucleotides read TGTGCCAGCAGTTTCGCGACTAGCGGGAGCTCCTACGAGCAGTACTTC. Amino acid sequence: CASSFATSGSSYEQYF.

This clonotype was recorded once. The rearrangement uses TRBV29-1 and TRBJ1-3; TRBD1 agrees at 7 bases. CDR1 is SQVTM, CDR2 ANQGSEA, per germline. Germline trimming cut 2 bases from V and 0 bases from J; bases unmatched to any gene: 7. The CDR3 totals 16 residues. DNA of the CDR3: TGCAGCGTTGAACTCGGACAGGCTAGCTCTGGAAACACCATATATTTT. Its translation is CSVELGQASSGNTIYF.

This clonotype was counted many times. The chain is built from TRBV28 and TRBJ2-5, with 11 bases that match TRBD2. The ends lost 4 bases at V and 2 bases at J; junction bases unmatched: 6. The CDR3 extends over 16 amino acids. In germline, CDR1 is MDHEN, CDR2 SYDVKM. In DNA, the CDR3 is TGTGCCAGCAGTTCCTCTAGCGGGAGGACTCAAGAGACCCAGTACTTC. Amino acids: CASSSSSGRTQETQYF.

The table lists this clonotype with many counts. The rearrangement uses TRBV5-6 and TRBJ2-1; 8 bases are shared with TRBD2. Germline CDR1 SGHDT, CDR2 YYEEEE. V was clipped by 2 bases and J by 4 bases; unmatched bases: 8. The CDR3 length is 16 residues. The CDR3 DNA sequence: TGTGCCAGCAGCTTACCGGGAGGGAAATTTTACAATGAGCAGTTCTTC. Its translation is CASSLPGGKFYNEQFF.

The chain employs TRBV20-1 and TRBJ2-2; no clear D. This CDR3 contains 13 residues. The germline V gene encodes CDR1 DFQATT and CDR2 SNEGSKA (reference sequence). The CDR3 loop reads CSAYRSNTGELFF. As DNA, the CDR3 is TGCAGCGCCTATAGGTCGAACACCGGGGAGCTGTTTTTT.

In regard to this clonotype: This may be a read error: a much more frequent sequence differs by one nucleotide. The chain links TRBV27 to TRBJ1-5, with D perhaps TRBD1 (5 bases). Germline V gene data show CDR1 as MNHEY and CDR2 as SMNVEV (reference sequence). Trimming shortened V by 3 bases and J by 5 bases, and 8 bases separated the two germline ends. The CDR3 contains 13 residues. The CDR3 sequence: CASSFKGDQPQHF. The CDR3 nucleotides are TGTGCCAGCAGTTTTAAAGGGGATCAGCCCCAGCATTTT.

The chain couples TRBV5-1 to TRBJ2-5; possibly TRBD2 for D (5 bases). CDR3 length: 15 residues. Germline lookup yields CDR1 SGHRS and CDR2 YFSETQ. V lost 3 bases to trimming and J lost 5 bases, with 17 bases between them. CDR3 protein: CASSSPGREMETQYF. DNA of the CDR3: TGCGCCAGCAGCTCTCCGGGTAGGGAGATGGAGACCCAGTACTTC.

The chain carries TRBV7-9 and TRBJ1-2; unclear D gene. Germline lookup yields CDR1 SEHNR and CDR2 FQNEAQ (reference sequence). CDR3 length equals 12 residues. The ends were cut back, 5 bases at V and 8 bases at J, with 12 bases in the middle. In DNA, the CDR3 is TGTGCCAGCAGCCCCTCAATTGGAGGCTACACCTTC. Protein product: CASSPSIGGYTF.